This record looks at one TCR beta chain sequence and its context. Its antigen is currently unknown. Pooling of second doses given at about 4 or about 12 weeks was done. These data belong to a study of T cell responses to AZD1222 COVID-19 vaccine. Points from the study as a whole: Repertoire sampling occurred only after the peak T cell response. Spike-specific TCR repertoires showed rising breadth and depth after two AZD1222 doses. Seropositive status at baseline applied to only 5 to 7 AZD1222 recipients.

Repertoires were generated with immunoSEQ multiplex PCR, while TCRdb's copy carries only in-frame clones and drops some. The sample carries roughly 120,000 clones, roughly 91% recorded once. Here the sequenced sample was peripheral blood, taken 28 days after the second AZD1222 dose. This clonotype was obtained from an adult who received the AZD1222 COVID-19 vaccine.

The CDR3 nucleotides are TGTGCCAGCAGCTCGACAGGGGGGGACACTGAAGCTTTCTTT. As protein: CASSSTGGDTEAFF. V is TRBV7-2 and J is TRBJ1-1; 9 bases fit TRBD1. Losses at the gene ends were 4 bases for V and 3 bases for J; bases not matched to a gene: 3. The germline gives CDR1 SGHTA, CDR2 FQGNSA. CDR3 size: 14 residues.